These 26 T cell receptor beta chains were sequenced from one sample in a study of T cell responses to AZD1222 COVID-19 vaccine. The method was immunoSEQ multiplex PCR; TCRdb's version includes in-frame clones alone and lacks a portion of them. The sample includes 160,000 or so clones, around 94% of them seen just once. The specimen comprised peripheral blood, sampled 28 days after the second AZD1222 dose. The source of these receptors is an adult who received the AZD1222 COVID-19 vaccine.

The chain combines TRBV21-1 with TRBJ2-5. TRBV21-1 is a pseudogene segment. The CDR3 totals 17 residues. The CDR3 region is CASSKSLPVSRQETQYF. The CDR3 DNA follows: TGTGCCAGCAGCAAAAGTTTGCCAGTTAGTAGACAAGAGACCCAGTACTTC.

This chain joins TRBV19 and TRBJ2-2; perhaps TRBD1 as D (5 bases). This CDR3 has 14 amino acids. V lost 3 bases, J lost 7 bases, and 12 bases lay in between. Germline loops: CDR1 LNHDA, CDR2 SQIVND (reference sequence). For the CDR3, the DNA is TGTGCCAGTAGTATTAAGGGGTACGGCGGGGAGCTGTTTTTT. It encodes CASSIKGYGGELFF. Looking up the rest from reference TRBV19 and TRBJ2-2 gives the full variable domain: DGGITQSPKYLFRKEGQNVTLSCEQNLNHDAMYWYRQDPGQGLRLIYYSQIVNDFQKGDIAEGYSVSREKKESFPLTVTSAQKNPTAFYLCASSIKGYGGELFFGEGSRLTVL.

The gene calls are TRBV19 and TRBJ2-1; 8 bases agree with TRBD2. After removal of 6 bases from V and 3 bases from J, the junction contained 7 bases not matched to a gene. Germline V lookup: CDR1 LNHDA, CDR2 SQIVND (reference sequence). The CDR3 extends over 15 amino acids. The CDR3 DNA reads as TGTGCCAGTAGAGGGGCGGGAGGTCTCTACAATGAGCAGTTCTTC. Translation: CASRGAGGLYNEQFF. Variable domain in full (rest from reference TRBV19 and TRBJ2-1): DGGITQSPKYLFRKEGQNVTLSCEQNLNHDAMYWYRQDPGQGLRLIYYSQIVNDFQKGDIAEGYSVSREKKESFPLTVTSAQKNPTAFYLCASRGAGGLYNEQFFGPGTRLTVL.

This chain links TRBV4-3 with TRBJ1-5; D gene uncertain. Germline CDR1 and CDR2: LGHNA and YSLEER. Trimming removed 4 bases at V and 5 bases at J, with 9 bases between. The CDR3 runs 13 residues. The CDR3 DNA reads TGCGCCAGCAGCCTGCGTGAGGATCAGCCCCAGCATTTT. The encoded protein is CASSLREDQPQHF.

The genes are TRBV2 and TRBJ2-1, with 10 bases identical to TRBD2. Germline V gives CDR1 SNHLY, CDR2 FYNNEI. V was clipped by 6 bases and J by 7 bases; unmatched bases: 9. The CDR3 loop spans 15 amino acids. In DNA, the CDR3 is TGTGCCAGCAGACCTCTAGCGGGAGTTGGAAATGAGCAGTTCTTC. Translated, it gives CASRPLAGVGNEQFF.

The chain carries TRBV28 and TRBJ2-2, with a possible D match to TRBD2 (6 bases). CDR1 is MDHEN and CDR2 is SYDVKM in the germline V gene. V was clipped by 3 bases and J by 6 bases, with 14 bases between them. The CDR3 runs to 15 residues. The CDR3 is CASSFVGGTAGELFF. The CDR3, as DNA: TGTGCCAGCAGTTTTGTGGGAGGTACGGCCGGGGAGCTGTTTTTT. The entire variable domain, with the rest obtained from reference TRBV28 and TRBJ2-2, is as follows: DVKVTQSSRYLVKRTGEKVFLECVQDMDHENMFWYRQDPGLGLRLIYFSYDVKMKEKGDIPEGYSVSREKKERFSLILESASTNQTSMYLCASSFVGGTAGELFFGEGSRLTVL.

The chain couples TRBV4-1 to TRBJ2-6; no reliable D call. Deletions cut 0 bases from V and 0 bases from J, with 6 bases between. The germline gives CDR1 MGHRA, CDR2 YSYEKL. This CDR3 is 16 amino acids long. The DNA for the CDR3 is TGCGCCAGCAGCCAAGAACCGGCCTCTGGGGCCAACGTCCTGACTTTC. It yields the protein CASSQEPASGANVLTF.

This clone has only one observation. The chain combines TRBV11-2 with TRBJ2-1; D is undetermined. The CDR3 has 13 residues. The V end was cut by 0 bases, the J end by 5 bases, with 5 bases between. Per germline, CDR1 SGHAT and CDR2 FQNNGV. The CDR3 DNA follows: TGTGCCAGCAGCTTAGATAGGAACAATGAGCAGTTCTTC. As protein: CASSLDRNNEQFF.

V gene TRBV6-5 combines with J gene TRBJ2-5; tentative D call: TRBD2 (6 bases). Per the germline V gene, CDR1 is MNHEY and CDR2 is SVGAGI. V lost 0 bases, J lost 5 bases, and 13 bases lay in between. This CDR3 is built from 15 residues. As DNA, the CDR3 is TGTGCCAGCAGTTACTCTGCCCCCAGCGGGGAGACCCAGTACTTC. This translates into CASSYSAPSGETQYF.

In the case of this clone: The same CDR3 is also encoded by other DNA sequences in this sample. CDR3 nucleotides: TGTGCCAGCAGCCTACAGGGCTTGAACACTGAAGCTTTCTTT. Translation gives CASSLQGLNTEAFF. The chain recombines TRBV7-2 with TRBJ1-1; possibly TRBD1 for D (6 bases). This CDR3 comprises 14 residues. Trimming cost V 5 bases and J 0 bases, with 10 bases left between them. Germline V lookup: CDR1 SGHTA, CDR2 FQGNSA.

V usage is TRBV3-1 (or the pseudogene TRBV3-2) and J usage is TRBJ2-5, with D perhaps given as TRBD1 or TRBD2 (5 bases each). Deletions cut 8 bases from V and 3 bases from J, with 16 bases between. Per germline, CDR1 LGHDT and CDR2 YNNKEL (reference sequence). There are 14 residues in the CDR3. The CDR3 region is CASHRLGEKETQYF. The CDR3 DNA is TGTGCCAGCCATAGACTGGGGGAAAAAGAGACCCAGTACTTC.

This chain connects TRBV6-6 to TRBJ2-3, with D possibly matching TRBD2 (12 bases). The CDR3 is 20 amino acids. V was shortened by 5 bases and J by 0 bases, with 27 bases between the two germline ends. Germline loops: CDR1 MNHNY, CDR2 SVGAGI (reference sequence). The CDR3: CASSQDGTGGTSGSTDTQYF. The CDR3 bases are TGTGCCAGCAGTCAGGACGGGACAGGGGGGACTAGCGGGAGCACAGATACGCAGTATTTT.

V gene TRBV6-2 or TRBV6-3 combines with J gene TRBJ2-3; tentatively, D is TRBD2 (7 bases). Trimming removed 4 bases at V and 4 bases at J, with 24 bases between. Germline CDR1 reads MNHEY; CDR2 reads SVGEGT. The CDR3 consists of 18 residues. The CDR3, as DNA: TGTGCCAGCAGTTTACTTCCCCAGCTAGGGGGGGGCCCAGATACGCAGTATTTT. It encodes CASSLLPQLGGGPDTQYF.

The count of this clone is one. CDR3 sequence reads: CASSSTSSTDTQYF. CDR3 sequence (DNA): TGTGCCAGCAGCTCGACTTCTAGCACAGATACGCAGTATTTT. V gene TRBV7-8 combines with J gene TRBJ2-3; D remains unclear. The CDR3 sequence is 14 residues long. Trimming removed 4 bases from V and 0 bases from J, with 8 bases in between. The V gene's germline CDR1 is SGHVS and CDR2 FQNEAQ. Filled out from reference TRBV7-8 and TRBJ2-3, the complete variable domain reads GAGVSQSPRYKVAKRGQDVALRCDPISGHVSLFWYQQALGQGPEFLTYFQNEAQLDKSGLPSDRFFAERPEGSVSTLKIQRTQQEDSAVYLCASSSTSSTDTQYFGPGTRLTVL.

The rearrangement uses TRBV4-1 and TRBJ1-2, with D uncertain. Trimming shortened V by 1 base and J by 5 bases, and 20 bases separated the two germline ends. The CDR3 loop spans 17 amino acids. Germline V CDR1 and CDR2: MGHRA, YSYEKL. The CDR3 region is CASSQGRVGRSWYGYTF. The CDR3 DNA follows: TGCGCCAGCAGCCAAGGACGGGTTGGTAGGTCTTGGTATGGCTACACCTTC.

The rearrangement joins TRBV6-5 to TRBJ2-7, with TRBD2 identical over 7 bases. Germline loops: CDR1 MNHEY, CDR2 SVGAGI. The trim removed 10 bases at V and 2 bases at J, leaving 8 bases unmatched. This CDR3 spans 13 amino acids. The chain's CDR3 is CATPSSGTYEQYF. The CDR3 DNA follows: TGTGCCACCCCGTCTAGCGGTACCTACGAGCAGTACTTC.

This chain links TRBV12-3 or TRBV12-4 with TRBJ1-5; D call uncertain. This CDR3 is 12 amino acids long. The V and J ends lost 3 bases and 2 bases respectively, with 2 bases between them. The CDR3 region is CASSFGNQPQHF. The CDR3 coding sequence is TGTGCCAGCAGTTTCGGCAATCAGCCCCAGCATTTT.

This clone was seen once. The chain links TRBV3-1 (or the pseudogene TRBV3-2) to TRBJ2-7; TRBD2 is a possible D gene (7 bases). The germline V gene encodes CDR1 LGHDT and CDR2 YNNKEL (reference sequence). V shed 1 base and J shed 3 bases, with 16 bases lying between them. The CDR3 consists of 16 residues. CDR3 protein: CASSQVGGRLLYEQYF. The CDR3 DNA is TGTGCCAGCAGCCAAGTGGGGGGGCGACTCCTCTACGAGCAGTACTTC.

This clone was found once. The chain joins TRBV2 to TRBJ2-3; TRBD2 aligns across 8 bases. The CDR3 covers 14 residues. The junction had 5 bases not matched to a gene; V was cut back by 7 bases and J by 2 bases. Germline values: CDR1 SNHLY, CDR2 FYNNEI. CDR3: CASTQTSVTDTQYF. For the CDR3, the DNA is TGTGCCAGCACCCAGACTAGCGTCACAGATACGCAGTATTTT.

The chain couples TRBV27 to TRBJ1-1; D perhaps matches TRBD1 (5 bases). From germline, CDR1 is MNHEY and CDR2 SMNVEV (reference sequence). Trimming stripped 5 bases from V and 0 bases from J, with 7 bases between. CDR3 length: 13 amino acids. The CDR3 region is CASSPGVNTEAFF. For the CDR3, the DNA is TGTGCCAGCAGTCCGGGGGTGAACACTGAAGCTTTCTTT.

The chain employs TRBV5-5 and TRBJ2-1; a possible D gene is TRBD2 (5 bases). The CDR3 runs to 16 residues. Germline V gives CDR1 SGHKS, CDR2 YYEKEE (reference sequence). Trimming removed 1 base from V and 0 bases from J, with 11 bases in between. CDR3 loop: CASSLRRSGSYNEQFF. The CDR3 DNA sequence: TGTGCCAGCAGCTTGAGGAGGAGCGGCTCCTACAATGAGCAGTTCTTC.

The rearrangement uses TRBV4-3 and TRBJ1-5; the D gene is possibly TRBD1 (6 bases). V shed 0 bases and J shed 4 bases, with 10 bases lying between them. CDR1 is LGHNA, CDR2 YSLEER, per germline. The CDR3 is 15 amino acids. CDR3 sequence: CASSQDGGLNQPQHF. For the CDR3, the DNA is TGCGCCAGCAGCCAAGACGGGGGGCTGAATCAGCCCCAGCATTTT.

The chain combines TRBV11-2 with TRBJ2-7, with D uncertain. The CDR3 spans 12 residues. Germline assignment: CDR1 SGHAT and CDR2 FQNNGV. Trimming removed 0 bases at V and 4 bases at J, with 4 bases between. CDR3 protein: CASSLERYEQYF. As DNA, the CDR3 is TGTGCCAGCAGCTTAGAAAGGTACGAGCAGTACTTC.

CDR3 amino acids: CASSLGLAEFYEQYF. CDR3 bases: TGTGCCAGCAGCTTGGGACTAGCGGAGTTTTACGAGCAGTACTTC. J is TRBJ2-7 and V is TRBV5-4; the match to TRBD2 covers 9 bases. The CDR3 is 15 amino acids. The junction had 5 bases not matched to a gene; V was cut back by 0 bases and J by 4 bases. Germline CDR1 and CDR2: SGHNT and YYREEE (reference sequence).

J is TRBJ1-2 and V is TRBV24-1, with 8 bases lining up with TRBD1. Germline CDR1 is KGHDR and CDR2 is SFDVKD. The CDR3 contains 15 residues. J was trimmed by 2 bases and V by 4 bases; bases with no gene match: 5. In nucleotides, the CDR3 is TGTGCCACCAGTGACCCCACAGGGGGGAACTATGGCTACACCTTC. This codes for CATSDPTGGNYGYTF.

The genes are TRBV11-2 and TRBJ2-1; 13 bases line up with TRBD2. The CDR3 has 16 amino acids. Germline V CDR1 and CDR2: SGHAT, FQNNGV. V shed 6 bases, J shed 10 bases, and the junction held 12 bases outside the gene matches. In nucleotides, the CDR3 is TGTGCCAGCAGTTCCCGACTAGCGGGAGGCCCCCCGGAGCAGTTCTTC. It codes for CASSSRLAGGPPEQFF.